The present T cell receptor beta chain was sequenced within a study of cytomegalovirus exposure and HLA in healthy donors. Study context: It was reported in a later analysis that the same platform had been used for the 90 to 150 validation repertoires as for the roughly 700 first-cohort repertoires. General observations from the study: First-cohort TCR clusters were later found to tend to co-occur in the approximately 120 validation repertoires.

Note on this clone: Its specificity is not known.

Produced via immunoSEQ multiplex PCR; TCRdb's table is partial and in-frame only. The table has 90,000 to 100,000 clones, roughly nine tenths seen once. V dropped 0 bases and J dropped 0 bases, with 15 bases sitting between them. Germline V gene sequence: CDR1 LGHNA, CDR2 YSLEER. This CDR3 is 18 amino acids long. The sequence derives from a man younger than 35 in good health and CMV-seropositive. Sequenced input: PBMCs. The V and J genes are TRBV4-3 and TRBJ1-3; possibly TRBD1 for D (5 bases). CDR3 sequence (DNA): TGCGCCAGCAGCCAAGATGCAGGGTCCGCCAGCTCTGGAAACACCATATATTTT. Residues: CASSQDAGSASSGNTIYF.